This T cell receptor (beta chain) comes out of a study of cytomegalovirus exposure and HLA in healthy donors. The germline V gene has CDR1 SGHAT and CDR2 FQNNGV. The CDR3 extends over 16 amino acids. The ends were cut back, 3 bases at V and 0 bases at J, with 11 bases in the middle. The PCR used 60 Vbeta and 13 Jbeta primers. Some clones are missing from TCRdb's copy, which holds only in-frame ones; the method was immunoSEQ multiplex PCR. The table shows about 140,000 clones, with approximately 78% occurring only once. Overall study findings and caveats: It was 150 to 200 TCR beta chains that were listed as cytomegalovirus-associated.

As for this clone: Its specificity is unknown.

The sequencing input was PBMCs. This receptor was obtained from a woman in her 50s in good health and CMV-seropositive. The chain employs TRBV11-2 and TRBJ2-2; D might be TRBD2 (5 bases). Here the CDR3 DNA reads TGTGCCAGCAGCTTCCCGGACTCGGCGAACACCGGGGAGCTGTTTTTT. This translates into CASSFPDSANTGELFF. Complete variable domain (other parts from reference TRBV11-2 and TRBJ2-2): EAGVAQSPRYKIIEKRQSVAFWCNPISGHATLYWYQQILGQGPKLLIQFQNNGVVDDSQLPKDRFSAERLKGVDSTLKIQPAKLEDSAVYLCASSFPDSANTGELFFGEGSRLTVL.